The 5 T cell receptor beta chains below were found in one sample sequenced in a study of low-dose radiotherapy and immunotherapy resistance in tumors. Priming of first-strand cDNA relied on TRAV- and TRBV-specific primers (covering alpha and beta chains). Over approximately 20 PCR cycles, TCRs were amplified from a constant-region primer and V-primer adapter. TCRdb analysed the reads with MiXCR anew, one entry per CDR3 protein. The sample has 65,000 to 95,000 distinct CDR3 sequences, around 17% seen once. Regarding time point: after trial treatment. Treatment defined: LDRT plus nivolumab, ipilimumab, low-dose cyclophosphamide and aspirin (RACIN trial). The sample in question was PBMCs, obtained after low-dose radiotherapy plus immunotherapy. Source of these receptors: a male donor with prostate cancer.

This clonotype has at least ten counts. V usage is TRBV4-2 and J usage is TRBJ2-1, with 9 nucleotides matching TRBD2. The germline V gene has CDR1 LGHNA and CDR2 YNFKEQ. CDR3 length equals 17 residues. J gave up 4 bases and V 6 bases, and 13 bases lay outside the gene matches. CDR3 DNA: TGTGCCAGCAGAACAAGTTGGATAGCGGGAGCATACAATGAGCAGTTCTTC. Translation: CASRTSWIAGAYNEQFF.

On this clonotype itself: A far larger clone is one nucleotide away, so this likely arose from a read error. V usage is TRBV5-6 and J usage is TRBJ2-7; D may be TRBD1 (5 bases). The CDR3 runs to 15 residues. V lost 5 bases, J lost 5 bases, and 20 bases lay in between. CDR1 and CDR2 from the germline V gene are SGHDT and YYEEEE. The CDR3 region is CASSSLWQGTHEQYF. The CDR3 DNA follows: TGTGCCAGCAGTTCACTCTGGCAGGGAACCCACGAGCAGTACTTC.

This clonotype was seen ten or more times. This chain joins TRBV11-2 and TRBJ2-3; 7 nucleotides match TRBD2. The germline V gene has CDR1 SGHAT and CDR2 FQNNGV. The CDR3 has 15 amino acids. V was clipped by 5 bases and J by 6 bases; unmatched bases: 11. The CDR3, as DNA: TGTGCCAGCAGCCCTGGTACAGCGGGAAGGGATACGCAGTATTTT. Translation gives CASSPGTAGRDTQYF.

A remark on this clonotype: With only one base between it and a far larger clone, this is likely a read error. This chain uses TRBV5-1 with TRBJ2-7; 13 nucleotides match TRBD2. J gave up 7 bases and V 2 bases, and 12 bases lay outside the gene matches. CDR1 is SGHRS and CDR2 is YFSETQ in the germline V gene. The CDR3 loop spans 17 amino acids. CDR3 loop: CASSLRLAGGLYNEQYF. In DNA, the CDR3 is TGCGCCAGCAGCTTACGACTAGCGGGAGGCCTCTACAATGAGCAGTACTTC.

This clonotype was seen more than once but under ten times. The chain links TRBV20-1 to TRBJ2-7; D ambiguous. The CDR3 spans 10 residues. The V end was cut by 3 bases, the J end by 5 bases, with 5 bases between. Germline CDR1 reads DFQATT; CDR2 reads SNEGSKA (reference sequence). The CDR3 here is CSASRDEQYF. The CDR3 coding sequence is TGCAGTGCTAGCCGGGACGAGCAGTACTTC.